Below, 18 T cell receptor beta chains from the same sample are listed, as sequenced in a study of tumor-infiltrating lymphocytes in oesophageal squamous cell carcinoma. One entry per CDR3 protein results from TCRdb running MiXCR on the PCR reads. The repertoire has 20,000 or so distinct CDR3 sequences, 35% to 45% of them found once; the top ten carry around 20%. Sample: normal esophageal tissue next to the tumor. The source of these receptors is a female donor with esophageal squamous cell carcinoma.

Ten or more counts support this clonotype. CDR3 region: CASSYYPPPGSREQYF. The CDR3 bases are TGTGCCAGCAGTTACTACCCCCCTCCGGGATCGCGGGAGCAGTACTTC. V and J are TRBV6-6 and TRBJ2-7; possibly TRBD2 for D (5 bases). CDR3 length: 16 amino acids. V gave up 1 base and J gave up 7 bases, with 20 bases separating them. From germline, CDR1 is MNHNY and CDR2 SVGAGI (reference sequence).

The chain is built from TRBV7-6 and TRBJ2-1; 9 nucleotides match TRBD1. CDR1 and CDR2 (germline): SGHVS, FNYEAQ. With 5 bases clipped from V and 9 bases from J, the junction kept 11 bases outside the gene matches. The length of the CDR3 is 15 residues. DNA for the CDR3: TGTGCCAGCAGCCCAACCCGGGACAGGGTGGGTGAGCAGTTCTTC. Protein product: CASSPTRDRVGEQFF.

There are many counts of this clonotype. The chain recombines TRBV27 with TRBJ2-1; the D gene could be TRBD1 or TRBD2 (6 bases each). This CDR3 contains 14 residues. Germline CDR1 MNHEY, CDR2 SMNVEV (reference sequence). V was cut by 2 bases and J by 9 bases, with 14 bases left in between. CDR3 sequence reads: CASSLGGGSFEQFF. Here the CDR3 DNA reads TGTGCCAGCAGTTTAGGAGGGGGGTCTTTTGAGCAGTTCTTC.

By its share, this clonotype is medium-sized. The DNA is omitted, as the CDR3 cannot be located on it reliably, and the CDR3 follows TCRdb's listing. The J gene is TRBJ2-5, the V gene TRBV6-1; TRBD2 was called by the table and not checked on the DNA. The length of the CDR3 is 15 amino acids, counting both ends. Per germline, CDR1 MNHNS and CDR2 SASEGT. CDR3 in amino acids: CASSSSRGAGETQYF.

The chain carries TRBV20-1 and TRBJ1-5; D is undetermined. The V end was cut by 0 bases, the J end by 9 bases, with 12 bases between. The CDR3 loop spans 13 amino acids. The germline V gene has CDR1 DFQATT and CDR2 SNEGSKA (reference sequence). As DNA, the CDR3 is TGCAGTGCTAGAGATTCGGGCAGCCTGCCCCAGCATTTT. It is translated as CSARDSGSLPQHF.

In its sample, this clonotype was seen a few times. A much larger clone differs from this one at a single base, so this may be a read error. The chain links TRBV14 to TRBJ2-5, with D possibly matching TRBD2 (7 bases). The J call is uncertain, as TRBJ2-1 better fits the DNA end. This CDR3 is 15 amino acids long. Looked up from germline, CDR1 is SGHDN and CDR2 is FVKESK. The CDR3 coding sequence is TGTGCCAGCAGCGCGACGGGGGGCGTCCTTGACGAGCAGTTCTTC. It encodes CASSATGGVLDEQFF.

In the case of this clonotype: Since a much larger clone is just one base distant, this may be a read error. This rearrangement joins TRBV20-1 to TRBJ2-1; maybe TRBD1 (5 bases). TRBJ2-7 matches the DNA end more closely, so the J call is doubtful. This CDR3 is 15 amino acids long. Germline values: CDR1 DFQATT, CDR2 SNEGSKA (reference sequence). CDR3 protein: CSPSGAQSSYNEQYF. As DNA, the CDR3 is TGCAGCCCTAGTGGGGCCCAGAGCTCCTACAATGAGCAGTACTTC.

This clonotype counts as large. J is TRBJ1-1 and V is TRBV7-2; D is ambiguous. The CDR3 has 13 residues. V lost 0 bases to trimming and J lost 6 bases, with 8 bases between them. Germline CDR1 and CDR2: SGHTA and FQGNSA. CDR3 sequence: CASSLAVLPEAFF. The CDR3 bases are TGTGCCAGCAGCTTAGCGGTCCTCCCTGAAGCTTTCTTT.

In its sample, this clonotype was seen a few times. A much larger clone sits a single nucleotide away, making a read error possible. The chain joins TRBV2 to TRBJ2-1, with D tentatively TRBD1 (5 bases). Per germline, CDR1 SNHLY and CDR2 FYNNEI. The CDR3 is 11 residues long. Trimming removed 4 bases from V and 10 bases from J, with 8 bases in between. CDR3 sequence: CASSAQGEQFF. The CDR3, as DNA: TGTGCCAGCAGTGCGCAGGGCGAGCAGTTCTTC.

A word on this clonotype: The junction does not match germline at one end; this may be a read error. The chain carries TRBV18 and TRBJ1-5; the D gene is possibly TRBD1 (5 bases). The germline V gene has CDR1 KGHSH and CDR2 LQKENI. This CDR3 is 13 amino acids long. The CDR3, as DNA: TGTGCCAGCTCACCAGACAGCAAACAGCCCCAGCATTTT. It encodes CASSPDSKQPQHF.

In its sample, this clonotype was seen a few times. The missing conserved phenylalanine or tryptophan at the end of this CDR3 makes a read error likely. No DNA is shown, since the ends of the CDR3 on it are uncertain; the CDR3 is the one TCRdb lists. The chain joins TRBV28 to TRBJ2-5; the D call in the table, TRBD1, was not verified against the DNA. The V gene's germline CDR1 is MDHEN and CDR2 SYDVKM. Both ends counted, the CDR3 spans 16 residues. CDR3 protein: CASSLGQGAPPLHFGN.

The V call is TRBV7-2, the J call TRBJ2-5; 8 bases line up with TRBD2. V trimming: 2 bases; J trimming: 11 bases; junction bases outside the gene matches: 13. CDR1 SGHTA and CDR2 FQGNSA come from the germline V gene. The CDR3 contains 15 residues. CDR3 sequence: CASSLQGLGADTQYF. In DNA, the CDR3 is TGTGCCAGCAGCTTACAGGGACTAGGCGCAGATACGCAGTACTTC.

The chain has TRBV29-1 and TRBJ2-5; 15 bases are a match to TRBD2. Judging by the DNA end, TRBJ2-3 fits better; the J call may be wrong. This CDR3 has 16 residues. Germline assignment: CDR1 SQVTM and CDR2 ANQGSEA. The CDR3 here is CSVGGLAGGSLGTQYF. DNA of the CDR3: TGCAGCGTTGGGGGACTAGCGGGGGGCTCCCTCGGTACGCAGTATTTT.

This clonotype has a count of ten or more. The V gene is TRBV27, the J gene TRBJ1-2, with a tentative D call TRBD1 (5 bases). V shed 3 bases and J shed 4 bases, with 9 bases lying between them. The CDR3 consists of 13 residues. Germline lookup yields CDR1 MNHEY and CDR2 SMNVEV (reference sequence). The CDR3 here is CASSFERGYGYTF. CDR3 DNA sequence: TGTGCCAGCAGTTTTGAGAGGGGCTATGGCTACACCTTC.

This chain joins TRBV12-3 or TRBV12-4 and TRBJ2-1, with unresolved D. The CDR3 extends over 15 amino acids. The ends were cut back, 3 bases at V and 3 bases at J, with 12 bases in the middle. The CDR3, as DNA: TGTGCCAGCAGTTTTAATCTAGGGAACTACAATGAGCAGTTCTTC. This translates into CASSFNLGNYNEQFF.

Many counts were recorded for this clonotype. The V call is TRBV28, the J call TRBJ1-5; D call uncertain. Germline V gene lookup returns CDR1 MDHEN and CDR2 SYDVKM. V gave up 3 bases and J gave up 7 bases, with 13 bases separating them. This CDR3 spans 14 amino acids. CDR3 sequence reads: CASSLWQDGQPQHF. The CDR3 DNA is TGTGCCAGCAGTTTGTGGCAGGATGGCCAGCCCCAGCATTTT.

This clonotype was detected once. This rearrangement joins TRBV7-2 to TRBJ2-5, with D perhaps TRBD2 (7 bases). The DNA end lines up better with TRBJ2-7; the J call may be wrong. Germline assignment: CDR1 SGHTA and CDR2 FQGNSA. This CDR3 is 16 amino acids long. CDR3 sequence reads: CASSLGSGTKPYEQYF. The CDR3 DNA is TGTGCCAGCAGCTTAGGAAGCGGGACAAAACCGTACGAGCAGTACTTC.

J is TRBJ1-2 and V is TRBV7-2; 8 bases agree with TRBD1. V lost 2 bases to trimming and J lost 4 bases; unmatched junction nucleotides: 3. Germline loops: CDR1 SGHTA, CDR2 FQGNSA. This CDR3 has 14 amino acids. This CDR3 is CASSLQGAGYGYTF. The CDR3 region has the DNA TGTGCCAGCAGCTTACAGGGGGCTGGCTATGGCTACACCTTC.